This T cell receptor (beta chain) was recorded in a study of blood T cell repertoires in COVID-19. Trimming pared 10 bases from V and 4 bases from J, leaving 19 bases between. Germline V gives CDR1 MNHEY, CDR2 SVGAGI. The CDR3 sequence is 14 residues long. Generated by immunoSEQ multiplex PCR, the TCRdb table keeps only in-frame clones and is missing some. The sample yields 60,000 to 70,000 clones, 88% seen once. Seattle's cohort entered during active infection and was followed longitudinally. This clonotype originated in a woman aged 55-75 years with COVID-19, enrolled during active disease. Material: peripheral blood. J is TRBJ1-2 and V is TRBV6-5, with unresolved D. In nucleotides, the CDR3 is TGTGCCACTAGGGAGGCCGAACTGCCCTATGGCTACACCTTC. Its protein product is CATREAELPYGYTF.